The rows below give T cell receptor beta chains drawn from one sample of a study of T cells expressing NK-cell markers. TCRdb reanalyzed the 5' RACE reads and collapses them to one entry per CDR3 protein, without DNA. The sample features 400,000 or so distinct CDR3 sequences, with roughly 10% in its top ten. Sequencing was performed on blood T cells: a sorted CD56 or NKG2C T cell subset, CD4+ or CD8+ T cells, or bulk PBMC T cells (not recorded which). Receptors were obtained from a woman aged 45-59 years in good health. Both conserved end residues are part of each CDR3.

cdr3_length	j_call	v_call	cdr3_aa
14	TRBJ1-4	TRBV10-3	CAISPGTGTEKLFF
14	TRBJ1-1	TRBV12-3/TRBV12-4	CASIPGGGDTEAFF
14	TRBJ1-1	TRBV20-1	CSAAKDSMNTEAFF
13	TRBJ2-2	TRBV29-1	CSVGTKGPGELFF
15	TRBJ2-5	TRBV6-5	CASSHFHRDQETQYF
15	TRBJ2-2	TRBV5-1	CASTPAASNTGELFF
13	TRBJ2-7	TRBV28	CASTVGVPYEQYF
18	TRBJ2-3	TRBV29-1	CSVEDLQGLAGGLDTQYF
15	TRBJ2-7	TRBV27	CASSLLPTRSNEQYF
15	TRBJ2-1	TRBV15	CATSSPRTDYNEQFF
15	TRBJ1-4	TRBV28	CASSIPGQSNEKLFF
15	TRBJ2-3	TRBV6-5	CASSYLPVSTDTQYF
13	TRBJ2-7	TRBV20-1	CSASPSEPYEQYF
14	TRBJ2-5	TRBV20-1	CSALGLATKETQYF
15	TRBJ1-1	TRBV11-3	CASSSRGGADTEAFF
12	TRBJ1-1	TRBV5-6	CASSQPLGEAFF
12	TRBJ2-3	TRBV29-1	CSVRIAGHAQYF
15	TRBJ2-7	TRBV2	CASSDLAGGTYEQYF
16	TRBJ2-5	TRBV9	CASSERSRSFQETQYF
15	TRBJ2-2	TRBV13	CASSLGWTVTGELFF
15	TRBJ2-5	TRBV5-1	CASSLGRSYQETQYF
12	TRBJ2-1	TRBV7-9	CASSFLGNEQFF
15	TRBJ2-2	TRBV24-1	CATSPPGGGTGELFF
13	TRBJ2-5	TRBV4-1	CASSLGLHETQYF
14	TRBJ2-2	TRBV11-2	CASSFAGTTGELFF
12	TRBJ1-4	TRBV12-3/TRBV12-4	CASSPVSEKLFF
15	TRBJ2-2	TRBV6-5	CASSYSRGDTGELFF
14	TRBJ1-1	TRBV12-3/TRBV12-4	CASILGGLNTEAFF
12	TRBJ2-1	TRBV7-8	CASSPRGDFSFF
16	TRBJ2-3	TRBV7-6	CASSTGGATSTDTQYF
17	TRBJ2-1	TRBV7-9	CASSPSRAASSYNEQFF
13	TRBJ1-4	TRBV20-1	CSARYRGGEKLFF
11	TRBJ2-7	TRBV27	CATAGSYEQYF
16	TRBJ1-2	TRBV15	CATSRALGQSANGYTF
15	TRBJ2-3	TRBV12-3/TRBV12-4	CASRGERTYPNTQYF
19	TRBJ2-1	TRBV4-1	CASSQDQRALTISYNEQFF
14	TRBJ2-1	TRBV20-1	CSARGLAGVNEQFF
15	TRBJ2-1	TRBV10-2	CASSEVLAGYNEQFF
16	TRBJ2-5	TRBV7-7	CASSIRPGQGRETQYF
16	TRBJ2-1	TRBV11-3	CASSSGPGYVAYEQFF
15	TRBJ2-3	TRBV5-1	CASSLLGYGTDTQYF
15	TRBJ2-3	TRBV12-3/TRBV12-4	CASSLGVKGPDTQYF
14	TRBJ2-7	TRBV29-1	CSVADGPGGYEQYF
15	TRBJ2-1	TRBV20-1	CSARASDRGRNEQFF
16	TRBJ2-5	TRBV5-1	CASSLGTPKAQETQYF
11	TRBJ1-3	TRBV20-1	CSAVQGNTIYF
12	TRBJ2-1	TRBV14	CASSRTGEKQFF
12	TRBJ1-2	TRBV12-3/TRBV12-4	CASTLGNYGYTF
16	TRBJ2-1	TRBV7-9	CASSRGRSGSLNEQFF
14	TRBJ1-2	TRBV7-8	CASSSDSRADGYTF
15	TRBJ2-1	TRBV5-6	CASSLGPSPYNEQFF
13	TRBJ2-1	TRBV20-1	CSAREAGVYEQFF
16	TRBJ2-7	TRBV12-3/TRBV12-4	CASSLRLGRRVFEQYF
15	TRBJ2-3	TRBV27	CASSLGMTSTDTQYF
12	TRBJ2-2	TRBV6-5	CASTGNTGELFF
17	TRBJ2-2	TRBV11-2	CASSLDASGRRTGELFF
13	TRBJ2-1	TRBV5-1	CASSQKGANEQFF